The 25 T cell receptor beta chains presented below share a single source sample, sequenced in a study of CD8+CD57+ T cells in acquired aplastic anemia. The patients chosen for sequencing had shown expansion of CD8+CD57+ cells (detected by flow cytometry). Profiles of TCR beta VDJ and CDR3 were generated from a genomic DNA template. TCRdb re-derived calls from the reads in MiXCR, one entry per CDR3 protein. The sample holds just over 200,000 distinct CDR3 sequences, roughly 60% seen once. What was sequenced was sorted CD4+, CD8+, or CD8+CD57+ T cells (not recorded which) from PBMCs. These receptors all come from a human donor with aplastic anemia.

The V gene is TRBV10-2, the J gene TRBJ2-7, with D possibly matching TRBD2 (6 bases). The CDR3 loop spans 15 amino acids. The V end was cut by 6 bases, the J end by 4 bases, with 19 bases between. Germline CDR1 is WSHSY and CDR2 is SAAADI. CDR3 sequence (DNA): TGCGCCAGCAGGGGGGTTGAGGGTGGGACTTACGAGCAGTACTTC. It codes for CASRGVEGGTYEQYF.

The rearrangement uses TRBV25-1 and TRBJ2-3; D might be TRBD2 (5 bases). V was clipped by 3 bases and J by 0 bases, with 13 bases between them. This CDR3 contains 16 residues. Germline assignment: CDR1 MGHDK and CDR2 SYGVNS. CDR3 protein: CASSDVSGVSTDTQYF. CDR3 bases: TGTGCCAGCAGTGATGTCTCCGGGGTTAGCACAGATACGCAGTATTTT.

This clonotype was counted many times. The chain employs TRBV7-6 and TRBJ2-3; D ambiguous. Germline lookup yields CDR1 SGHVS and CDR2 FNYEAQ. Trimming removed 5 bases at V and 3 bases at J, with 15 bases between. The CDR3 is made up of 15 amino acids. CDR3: CASSRSDLLTDTQYF. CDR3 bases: TGTGCCAGCAGCCGCTCGGACCTATTGACAGATACGCAGTATTTT.

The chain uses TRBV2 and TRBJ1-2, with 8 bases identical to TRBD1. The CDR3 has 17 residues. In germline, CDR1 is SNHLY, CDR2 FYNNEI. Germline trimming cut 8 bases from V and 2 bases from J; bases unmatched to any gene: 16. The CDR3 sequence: CASDYMLTWTGNYGYTF. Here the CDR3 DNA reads TGTGCCAGCGATTACATGCTAACCTGGACAGGGAACTATGGCTACACCTTC.

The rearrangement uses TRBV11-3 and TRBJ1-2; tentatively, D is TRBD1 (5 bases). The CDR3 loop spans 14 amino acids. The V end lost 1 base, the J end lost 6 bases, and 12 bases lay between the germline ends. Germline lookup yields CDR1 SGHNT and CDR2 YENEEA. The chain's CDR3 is CASSLAYQGDGYTF. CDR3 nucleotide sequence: TGTGCCAGCAGCTTAGCGTATCAGGGCGATGGCTACACCTTC.

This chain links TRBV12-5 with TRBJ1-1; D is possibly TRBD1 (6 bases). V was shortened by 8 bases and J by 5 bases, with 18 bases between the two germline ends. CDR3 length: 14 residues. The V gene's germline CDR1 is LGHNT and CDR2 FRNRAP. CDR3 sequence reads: CASNNEGGGTEAFF. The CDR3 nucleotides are TGTGCTAGTAATAATGAGGGGGGAGGTACTGAAGCTTTCTTT. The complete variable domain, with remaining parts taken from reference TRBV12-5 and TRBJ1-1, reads DARVTQTPRHKVTEMGQEVTMRCQPILGHNTVFWYRQTMMQGLELLAYFRNRAPLDDSGMPKDRFSAEMPDATLATLKIQPSEPRDSAVYFCASNNEGGGTEAFFGQGTRLTVV.

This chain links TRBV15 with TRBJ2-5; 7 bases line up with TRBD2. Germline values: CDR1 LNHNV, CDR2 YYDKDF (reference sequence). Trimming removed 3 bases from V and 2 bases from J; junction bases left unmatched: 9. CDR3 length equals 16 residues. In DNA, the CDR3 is TGTGCCACCAGCAGGGGCAGGGTGGGACTACAAGAGACCCAGTACTTC. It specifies CATSRGRVGLQETQYF.

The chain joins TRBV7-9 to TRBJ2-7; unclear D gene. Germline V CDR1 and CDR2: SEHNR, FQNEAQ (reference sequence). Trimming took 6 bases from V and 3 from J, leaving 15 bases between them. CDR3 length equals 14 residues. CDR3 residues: CASSEASTRYEQYF. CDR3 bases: TGTGCCAGCAGTGAAGCGAGTACCCGCTACGAGCAGTACTTC.

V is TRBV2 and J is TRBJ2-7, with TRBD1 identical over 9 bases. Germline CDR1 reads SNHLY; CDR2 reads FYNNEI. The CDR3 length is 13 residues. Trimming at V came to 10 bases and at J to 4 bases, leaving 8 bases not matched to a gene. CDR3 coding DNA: TGTGCCATTGCTGGGGACAGGGTTTACGAGCAGTACTTC. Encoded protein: CAIAGDRVYEQYF.

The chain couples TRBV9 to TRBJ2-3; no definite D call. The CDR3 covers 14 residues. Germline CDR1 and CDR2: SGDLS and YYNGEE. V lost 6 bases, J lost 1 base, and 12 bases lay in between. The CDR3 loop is CASTLLPRTDTQYF. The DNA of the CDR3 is TGTGCCAGCACCCTTCTACCTCGCACAGATACGCAGTATTTT.

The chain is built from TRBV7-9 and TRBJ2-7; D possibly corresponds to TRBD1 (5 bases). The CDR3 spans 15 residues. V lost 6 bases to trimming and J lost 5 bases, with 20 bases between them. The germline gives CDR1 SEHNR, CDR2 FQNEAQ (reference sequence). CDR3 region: CASSYFQGGRDEQYF. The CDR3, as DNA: TGTGCCAGCAGTTACTTCCAGGGTGGGCGAGACGAGCAGTACTTC. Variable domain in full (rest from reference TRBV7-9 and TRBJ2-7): DTGVSQNPRHKITKRGQNVTFRCDPISEHNRLYWYRQTLGQGPEFLTYFQNEAQLEKSRLLSDRFSAERPKGSFSTLEIQRTEQGDSAMYLCASSYFQGGRDEQYFGPGTRLTVT.

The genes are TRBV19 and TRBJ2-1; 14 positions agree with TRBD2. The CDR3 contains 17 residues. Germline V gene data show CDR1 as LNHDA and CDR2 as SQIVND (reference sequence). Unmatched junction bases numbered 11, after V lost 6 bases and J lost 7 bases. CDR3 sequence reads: CASSRLPGTSGRNEQFF. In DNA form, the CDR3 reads TGTGCCAGTAGCCGTCTCCCTGGGACTAGCGGGAGAAATGAGCAGTTCTTC.

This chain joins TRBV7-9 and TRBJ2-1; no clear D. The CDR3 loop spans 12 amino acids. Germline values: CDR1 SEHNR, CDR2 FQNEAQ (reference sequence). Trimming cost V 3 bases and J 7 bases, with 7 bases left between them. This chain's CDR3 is CASSFRDNEQFF. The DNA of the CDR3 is TGTGCCAGCAGCTTTAGGGATAATGAGCAGTTCTTC.

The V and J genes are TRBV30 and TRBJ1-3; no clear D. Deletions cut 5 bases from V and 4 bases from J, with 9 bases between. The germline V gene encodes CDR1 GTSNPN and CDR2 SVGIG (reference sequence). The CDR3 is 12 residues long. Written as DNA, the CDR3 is TGTGCCTGGGATATGACAGGAAACACCATATATTTT. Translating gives CAWDMTGNTIYF.

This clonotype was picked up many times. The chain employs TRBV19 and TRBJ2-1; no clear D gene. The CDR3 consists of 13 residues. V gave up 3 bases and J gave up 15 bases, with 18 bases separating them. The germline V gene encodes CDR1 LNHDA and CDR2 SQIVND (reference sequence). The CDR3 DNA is TGTGCCAGTAGTATGGCCTTATCGGGCATGCTGTTCTTC. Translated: CASSMALSGMLFF.

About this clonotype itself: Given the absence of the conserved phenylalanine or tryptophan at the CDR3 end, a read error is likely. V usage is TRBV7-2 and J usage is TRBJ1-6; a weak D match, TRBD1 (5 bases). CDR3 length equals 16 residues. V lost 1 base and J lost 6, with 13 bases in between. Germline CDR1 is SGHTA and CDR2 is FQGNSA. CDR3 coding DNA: TGTGCCAGCAGCTTAGTTCCGGGGCGCACTAATTCACCCCTCCACATT. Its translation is CASSLVPGRTNSPLHI.

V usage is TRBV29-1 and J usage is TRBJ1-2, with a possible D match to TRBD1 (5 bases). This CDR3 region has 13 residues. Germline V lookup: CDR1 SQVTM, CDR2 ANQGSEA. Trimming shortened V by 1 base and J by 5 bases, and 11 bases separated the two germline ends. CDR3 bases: TGCAGCGTTGAAGGGGGGGGGTTTTATGGCTACACCTTC. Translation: CSVEGGGFYGYTF.

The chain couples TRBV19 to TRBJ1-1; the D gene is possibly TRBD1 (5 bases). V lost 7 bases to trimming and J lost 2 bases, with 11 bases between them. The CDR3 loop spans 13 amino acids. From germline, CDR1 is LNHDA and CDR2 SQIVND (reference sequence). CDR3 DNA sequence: TGTGCCAGTAAAGAGGGGTATAACACTGAAGCTTTCTTT. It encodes CASKEGYNTEAFF.

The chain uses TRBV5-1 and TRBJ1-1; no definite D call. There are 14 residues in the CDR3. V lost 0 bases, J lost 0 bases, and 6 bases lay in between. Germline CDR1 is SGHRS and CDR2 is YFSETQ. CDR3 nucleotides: TGCGCCAGCAGCTTGGCCTACATGAACACTGAAGCTTTCTTT. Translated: CASSLAYMNTEAFF.

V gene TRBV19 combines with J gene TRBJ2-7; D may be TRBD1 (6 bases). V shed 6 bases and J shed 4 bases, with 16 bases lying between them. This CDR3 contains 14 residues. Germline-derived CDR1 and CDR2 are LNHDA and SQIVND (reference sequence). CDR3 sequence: CASSPPGELYEQYF. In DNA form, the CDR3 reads TGTGCCAGTAGCCCGCCAGGGGAGCTTTACGAGCAGTACTTC.

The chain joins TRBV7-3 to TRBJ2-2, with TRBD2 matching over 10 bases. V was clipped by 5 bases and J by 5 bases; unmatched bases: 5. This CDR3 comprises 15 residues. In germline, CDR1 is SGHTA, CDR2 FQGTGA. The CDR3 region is CASSLGLAETGELFF. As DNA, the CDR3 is TGTGCCAGCAGCCTTGGACTAGCGGAGACCGGGGAGCTGTTTTTT. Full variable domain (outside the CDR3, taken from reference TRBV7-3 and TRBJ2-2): GAGVSQTPSNKVTEKGKYVELRCDPISGHTALYWYRQSLGQGPEFLIYFQGTGAADDSGLPNDRFFAVRPEGSVSTLKIQRTERGDSAVYLCASSLGLAETGELFFGEGSRLTVL.

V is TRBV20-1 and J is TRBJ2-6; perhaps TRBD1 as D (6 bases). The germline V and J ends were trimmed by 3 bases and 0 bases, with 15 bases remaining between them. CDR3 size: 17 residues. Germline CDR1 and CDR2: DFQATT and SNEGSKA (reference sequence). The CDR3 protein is CSASVTGFRSGANVLTF. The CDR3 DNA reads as TGCAGTGCTAGCGTTACAGGGTTCCGCTCTGGGGCCAACGTCCTGACTTTC.

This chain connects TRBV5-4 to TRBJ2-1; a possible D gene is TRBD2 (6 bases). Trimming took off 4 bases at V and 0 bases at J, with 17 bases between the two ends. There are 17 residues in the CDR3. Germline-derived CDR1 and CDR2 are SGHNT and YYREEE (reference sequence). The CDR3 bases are TGTGCCAGCAGCCCTGGGACTCCTCTAACCTCCTACAATGAGCAGTTCTTC. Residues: CASSPGTPLTSYNEQFF.

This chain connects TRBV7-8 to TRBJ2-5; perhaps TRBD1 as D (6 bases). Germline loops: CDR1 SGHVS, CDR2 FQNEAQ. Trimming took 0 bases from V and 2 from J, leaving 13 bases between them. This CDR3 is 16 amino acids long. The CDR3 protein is CASSLAQMTGQETQYF. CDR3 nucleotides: TGTGCCAGCAGCTTAGCGCAGATGACAGGACAAGAGACCCAGTACTTC.

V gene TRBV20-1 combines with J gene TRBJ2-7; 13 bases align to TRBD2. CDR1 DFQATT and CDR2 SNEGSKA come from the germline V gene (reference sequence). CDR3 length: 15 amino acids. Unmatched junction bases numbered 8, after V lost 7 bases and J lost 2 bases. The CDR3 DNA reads TGCAGTGGCGTTTCCGGGACTAGCGGGACCTACGAGCAGTACTTC. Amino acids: CSGVSGTSGTYEQYF.